This TCR beta chain came from a study of T cell repertoires in cytomegalovirus infection. Whole-study context: CMV infection together with matching HLA type was indicated by public TCR beta signatures.

General study findings and limits: Adding up the frequency of public TCR beta families identified people who carried CMV plus the relevant HLA. The response measured ex vivo was dominated by TCR beta clonotypes (HLA-C-restricted and CMV-specific).

A few counts support this clonotype. The antigen is undetermined. There are 16 residues in the CDR3. Trimming cost V 1 base and J 9 bases; bases outside gene matches: 11. The V gene's germline CDR1 is MDHEN and CDR2 SYDVKM. TCRdb reanalysed the reads using MiXCR and keeps one entry per CDR3 protein. The sample yields roughly 77,000 distinct CDR3 sequences, about 4% seen once. This receptor was identified in a human donor in good health (CMV status not recorded). Some clones in this sample may be carry-over from other donors' samples. The chain carries TRBV28 and TRBJ1-5; TRBD1 matches 8 bases. Sequenced material: PBMCs. The CDR3 reads CASSLFFDRGGRPQHF. Here the CDR3 DNA reads TGTGCCAGCAGTTTATTTTTTGACAGGGGAGGGCGGCCCCAGCATTTT. Drawing the rest from reference TRBV28 and TRBJ1-5, the complete variable domain is DVKVTQSSRYLVKRTGEKVFLECVQDMDHENMFWYRQDPGLGLRLIYFSYDVKMKEKGDIPEGYSVSREKKERFSLILESASTNQTSMYLCASSLFFDRGGRPQHFGDGTRLSIL.